This entry describes one T cell receptor (beta chain). The antigen remains undetermined. These data originate in a study of T cells expressing NK-cell markers. About the research overall: In sorted CD3+CD56+NKG2C+, CD3+CD56+NKG2C- and CD3+CD56-NKG2C+ T cells, TCR beta repertoires were obtained. HCMV seropositivity characterized seven of the eight sequenced donors, and seronegativity one. Overall study results and limits: It is unclear if expanded NKG2C-expressing clones target HCMV antigens.

The CDR3 extends over 17 amino acids. Germline-derived CDR1 and CDR2 are SGHVS and FQNEAQ. 5'RACE template switching with UMIs generated TCR beta cDNA. TCRdb reprocessed the 5' RACE reads, with one entry per CDR3 protein and no DNA. Its table lists 550,000 or so distinct CDR3 sequences. This TCR was sampled from a young man in good health. Specimen: blood T cells: a sorted CD56 or NKG2C T cell subset, CD4+ or CD8+ T cells, or bulk PBMC T cells (not recorded which). The rearrangement links TRBV7-8 to TRBJ2-1; the TCRdb call, TRBD2, lacks DNA for checking. This CDR3 reads CASSLAAAGSSYNEQFF.